Ten or more counts support the clone carrying this TCR beta chain. The antigen is unknown. The record originates from a study of T cells in Graves' hyperthyroidism and ophthalmopathy. Study observations and caveats: Ophthalmopathy cases were set apart from stable hyperthyroidism by a 13 V-J model.

There were TCR beta CDR3 regions amplified from RNA transcripts. The HTBI primer set drove a first-round RT-PCR of the TCR CDR3. TCRdb analysed the multiplex PCR reads with MiXCR anew, one entry per CDR3 protein. The sample contains under 450,000 distinct CDR3 sequences, approximately 15% of which appear only once. Hyperthyroidism had been newly diagnosed in patients aged 18 to 65, and its duration was under 2 months. Out of over 7.5 ml of fresh peripheral blood came the PBMCs. The receptor was isolated from a woman between 18 and 30 years old with Graves' hyperthyroidism. Sample: blood.

CDR3 DNA sequence: TGTGCCAGCAGCCCAGGGGCTAGCTGGGTGGAGTTCGCCGGGGAGCTGTTTTTT. Protein product: CASSPGASWVEFAGELFF. The chain combines TRBV9 with TRBJ2-2; possible D gene TRBD1, 6 bases. The CDR3 runs to 18 residues. Trimming left V 4 bases short and J 6 bases short, with 25 bases between. CDR1 SGDLS and CDR2 YYNGEE come from the germline V gene.